What follows are 31 T cell receptor beta chains derived from one specimen sequenced in a study of T cell responses to AZD1222 COVID-19 vaccine. Only in-frame clones appear in the TCRdb table, and some are missing; sequencing was by immunoSEQ multiplex PCR. The sample shows about 160,000 clones, 92% of them seen only once. This sample comprised peripheral blood, obtained 28 days after the second AZD1222 dose. The receptors were sampled from an adult who received the AZD1222 COVID-19 vaccine.

V usage is TRBV30 and J usage is TRBJ1-4; D is uncertain. This CDR3 is built from 16 residues. V lost 3 bases and J lost 3, with 17 bases in between. The germline gives CDR1 GTSNPN, CDR2 SVGIG (reference sequence). CDR3 sequence reads: CAWRAGEGFPNEKLFF. CDR3 DNA sequence: TGTGCCTGGAGGGCTGGTGAGGGTTTTCCTAATGAAAAACTGTTTTTT.

The J gene is TRBJ2-7, the V gene TRBV4-1; TRBD2 might be the D (5 bases). CDR1 is MGHRA and CDR2 is YSYEKL in the germline V gene. Trimming took 0 bases from V and 4 from J, leaving 13 bases between them. The CDR3 spans 15 residues. The CDR3 DNA reads TGCGCCAGCAGCCAAGAAACAGCGGCGGCATACGAGCAGTACTTC. Residues: CASSQETAAAYEQYF.

The count of this clone is one. This sequence joins TRBV4-2 and TRBJ1-2, with 7 positions matching TRBD1. The CDR3 consists of 15 residues. Germline V gives CDR1 LGHNA, CDR2 YNFKEQ. Unmatched junction bases numbered 14, after V lost 6 bases and J lost 7 bases. CDR3: CASRLARRQGVGYTF. The CDR3 DNA reads as TGTGCCAGCAGGCTAGCAAGGAGACAGGGAGTTGGCTACACCTTC.

This sequence joins TRBV7-8 and TRBJ1-1; TRBD1 matches 10 bases. V gave up 4 bases and J gave up 1 base; unmatched junction bases: 0. CDR1 is SGHVS and CDR2 is FQNEAQ in the germline V gene. The CDR3 sequence is 14 residues long. CDR3 in DNA: TGTGCCAGCAGCTGGGACAGGGGGAACACTGAAGCTTTCTTT. As protein: CASSWDRGNTEAFF.

The chain has TRBV27 and TRBJ2-7; no firm D call. This CDR3 region has 16 residues. Trimming cost V 0 bases and J 3 bases, with 15 bases left between them. The germline CDR1 and CDR2 sequences are MNHEY and SMNVEV (reference sequence). The chain's CDR3 is CASSLSPGTSYYEQYF. The DNA for the CDR3 is TGTGCCAGCAGTTTATCCCCCGGTACCAGCTACTACGAGCAGTACTTC.

In DNA form, the CDR3 reads TGTGCCAGCAGCTTGGTTTTCAGTCAGCCCCAGCATTTT. It yields the protein CASSLVFSQPQHF. This chain joins TRBV7-2 and TRBJ1-5; D gene ambiguous. Germline CDR1 reads SGHTA; CDR2 reads FQGNSA. There are 13 residues in the CDR3. Trimming removed 3 bases from V and 6 bases from J, with 9 bases in between.

The chain joins TRBV5-1 to TRBJ1-3, with unresolved D. Germline loops: CDR1 SGHRS, CDR2 YFSETQ. The CDR3 runs 11 residues. V gave up 4 bases and J gave up 8 bases, with 7 bases separating them. CDR3 in DNA: TGCGCCAGCAGCGCCGGGGACACCATATATTTT. Translating it yields CASSAGDTIYF.

V usage is TRBV21-1 and J usage is TRBJ2-2; no DNA check was done on the table's D call, TRBD2. TRBV21-1 is a listed pseudogene. The CDR3 sequence is 17 residues long. The DNA for the CDR3 is TGTGCCAGCAGCCTGGGAGGGCGGCCTACGAACACCGGGGAGCTGTTTTTT. Amino acids: CASSLGGRPTNTGELFF.

The V and J genes are TRBV27 and TRBJ2-2, with 10 bases matching TRBD2. J gave up 6 bases and V 9 bases, and 7 bases lay outside the gene matches. The CDR3 is 14 amino acids. The germline CDR1 and CDR2 sequences are MNHEY and SMNVEV (reference sequence). This chain's CDR3 is CASQSGGAAGELFF. The DNA for the CDR3 is TGTGCCAGTCAAAGCGGGGGGGCCGCCGGGGAGCTGTTTTTT.

V usage is TRBV20-1 and J usage is TRBJ1-5; 10 bases agree with TRBD1. Germline CDR1 DFQATT, CDR2 SNEGSKA (reference sequence). The CDR3 sequence is 14 residues long. V lost 3 bases, J lost 7 bases, and 6 bases stayed unmatched. CDR3 DNA: TGCAGTGCTAGTCGGGACAGGGGTGACCAGCCCCAGCATTTT. It specifies CSASRDRGDQPQHF.

The chain employs TRBV18 and TRBJ1-6; the match to TRBD1 covers 10 bases. V lost 3 bases, J lost 1 base, and 3 bases stayed unmatched. This CDR3 spans 17 amino acids. Germline values: CDR1 KGHSH, CDR2 LQKENI. CDR3 nucleotides: TGTGCCAGCTCACCGGGACAGGGGAGTTCCTATAATTCACCCCTCCACTTT. Its protein product is CASSPGQGSSYNSPLHF.

This chain uses TRBV12-3 or TRBV12-4 with TRBJ2-3; no reliable D call. V shed 3 bases and J shed 6 bases, with 7 bases lying between them. The CDR3 totals 12 residues. The CDR3 region is CASSLLRDTQYF. In DNA, the CDR3 is TGTGCCAGCAGTTTGCTTCGTGATACGCAGTATTTT.

The chain links TRBV7-9 to TRBJ1-1; tentatively, D is TRBD1 (5 bases). This CDR3 is built from 15 residues. V lost 5 bases and J lost 2, with 15 bases in between. Germline CDR1 SEHNR, CDR2 FQNEAQ (reference sequence). CDR3 bases: TGTGCCAGCAGCCCTCGAGTCGACAGTAACACTGAAGCTTTCTTT. It translates to CASSPRVDSNTEAFF.

This clone was picked up one time. This rearrangement joins TRBV19 to TRBJ2-7, with TRBD2 matching over 9 bases. CDR1 and CDR2 (germline): LNHDA, SQIVND (reference sequence). The CDR3 loop spans 14 amino acids. V trimming: 5 bases; J trimming: 2 bases; junction bases outside the gene matches: 4. The CDR3 reads CASSSLAGTYEQYF. The DNA for the CDR3 is TGTGCCAGTAGTTCGCTAGCGGGGACCTACGAGCAGTACTTC.

The chain combines TRBV4-1 with TRBJ1-1; D is perhaps TRBD1 (6 bases). Germline V gives CDR1 MGHRA, CDR2 YSYEKL. CDR3 length: 15 amino acids. Between the trimmed V and J ends, which lost 4 bases and 9 bases, there was a span of 21 bases. CDR3 nucleotide sequence: TGCGCCAGCAGCCCGTCCGGGGGGCGTAGTCCAAAAGCTTTCTTT. Protein: CASSPSGGRSPKAFF.

V usage is TRBV6-6 and J usage is TRBJ1-2; maybe TRBD1 (5 bases). V was trimmed by 6 bases and J by 8 bases, leaving 13 bases between them. CDR1 and CDR2 (germline): MNHNY, SVGAGI (reference sequence). The CDR3 runs to 12 residues. The CDR3 DNA is TGTGCCAGCAGAAGTGGGGGATGGGGCTACACCTTC. Translation: CASRSGGWGYTF.

V is TRBV7-8 and J is TRBJ2-3; D gene unclear. V lost 5 bases and J lost 3, with 12 bases in between. Per the germline V gene, CDR1 is SGHVS and CDR2 is FQNEAQ. The CDR3 covers 14 residues. The CDR3 region has the DNA TGTGCCAGCAGCCCAGTGCCCTTAACAGATACGCAGTATTTT. Residues: CASSPVPLTDTQYF. Looking up the rest from reference TRBV7-8 and TRBJ2-3 gives the full variable domain: GAGVSQSPRYKVAKRGQDVALRCDPISGHVSLFWYQQALGQGPEFLTYFQNEAQLDKSGLPSDRFFAERPEGSVSTLKIQRTQQEDSAVYLCASSPVPLTDTQYFGPGTRLTVL.

This chain joins TRBV18 and TRBJ1-1; D not resolved. Trimming cost V 2 bases and J 0 bases, with 10 bases left between them. CDR3 size: 15 residues. Germline CDR1 is KGHSH and CDR2 is LQKENI. The CDR3 DNA reads TGTGCCAGCTCACCAAGGTCGTCCATGAACACTGAAGCTTTCTTT. This sequence encodes CASSPRSSMNTEAFF.

This clone was seen a few times. Other DNA sequences in the sample encode the same CDR3. The chain joins TRBV30 to TRBJ1-3; weak D call: TRBD1 (5 bases). The germline gives CDR1 GTSNPN, CDR2 SVGIG (reference sequence). The CDR3 is made up of 15 amino acids. V dropped 3 bases and J dropped 2 bases, with 14 bases sitting between them. The CDR3 reads CAWSANTGAGNTIYF. The CDR3 DNA sequence: TGTGCCTGGAGCGCCAATACAGGTGCTGGAAACACCATATATTTT.

The V gene is TRBV6-5, the J gene TRBJ1-1; 8 nucleotides align to TRBD1. With V trimmed by 8 bases and J by 6 bases, 8 bases remained unmatched. The germline gives CDR1 MNHEY, CDR2 SVGAGI. The CDR3 contains 13 residues. This CDR3 reads CASETGESPEAFF. In DNA form, the CDR3 reads TGTGCCAGCGAGACAGGGGAATCTCCTGAAGCTTTCTTT.

The chain links TRBV7-3 to TRBJ2-2; 11 bases are a match to TRBD1. The V gene's germline CDR1 is SGHTA and CDR2 FQGTGA. Trimming took 4 bases from V and 4 from J; bases not matched to a gene: 5. This CDR3 is built from 16 residues. CDR3 protein: CASSSGTGGFTGELFF. CDR3 DNA sequence: TGTGCCAGCAGCTCCGGGACAGGGGGATTCACCGGGGAGCTGTTTTTT.

As regards this clone: The same CDR3 also results from other DNA sequences found in this sample. V usage is TRBV7-2 and J usage is TRBJ1-1; 7 bases match TRBD1. The CDR3 contains 15 residues. Germline CDR1 SGHTA, CDR2 FQGNSA. V shed 0 bases, J shed 0 bases, and the junction held 1 base outside the gene matches. CDR3 nucleotide sequence: TGTGCCAGCAGCTTAGCGGGGACAGTGAACACTGAAGCTTTCTTT. Residues: CASSLAGTVNTEAFF. The whole variable domain, remainder taken from reference TRBV7-2 and TRBJ1-1, is GAGVSQSPSNKVTEKGKDVELRCDPISGHTALYWYRQSLGQGLEFLIYFQGNSAPDKSGLPSDRFSAERTGGSVSTLTIQRTQQEDSAVYLCASSLAGTVNTEAFFGQGTRLTVV.

This chain connects TRBV7-9 to TRBJ1-2, with 8 bases identical to TRBD1. V was pared by 2 bases and J by 8 bases, with 7 bases of the junction left unmatched. Germline V gene data show CDR1 as SEHNR and CDR2 as FQNEAQ (reference sequence). The CDR3 runs 14 residues. CDR3 nucleotides: TGTGCCAGCAGCTTACCTGGGGGACAGGCGGGCTACACCTTC. Protein product: CASSLPGGQAGYTF.

The rearrangement uses TRBV4-1 and TRBJ2-1, with 10 nucleotides matching TRBD1. The length of the CDR3 is 13 residues. V gave up 3 bases and J gave up 13 bases; unmatched junction bases: 6. Germline CDR1 reads MGHRA; CDR2 reads YSYEKL. The CDR3 nucleotides read TGCGCCAGCAGCCACCGGGACAGGGGTCATCAGTTCTTC. Translation gives CASSHRDRGHQFF.

This chain connects TRBV15 to TRBJ1-5; D uncertain. The CDR3 loop spans 14 amino acids. V was shortened by 0 bases and J by 7 bases, with 10 bases between the two germline ends. Germline assignment: CDR1 LNHNV and CDR2 YYDKDF (reference sequence). The CDR3 is CATSRDEGEQPQHF. CDR3 nucleotide sequence: TGTGCCACCAGCAGAGACGAAGGCGAACAGCCCCAGCATTTT.

This clone has a single count. The J gene is TRBJ1-1, the V gene TRBV12-3 or TRBV12-4; D unclear. Trimming removed 6 bases from V and 7 bases from J, with 15 bases in between. The CDR3 length is 13 residues. In nucleotides, the CDR3 is TGTGCCAGCAGAGGGCAGACTCTACTTGAAGCTTTCTTT. This translates into CASRGQTLLEAFF.

Regarding this clone: This same CDR3 is encoded by further DNA sequences in the sample. The chain recombines TRBV9 with TRBJ2-7, with 9 bases lining up with TRBD1. CDR3 length equals 14 residues. From germline, CDR1 is SGDLS and CDR2 YYNGEE. Unmatched junction bases numbered 0, after V lost 0 bases and J lost 2 bases. The CDR3 here is CASSVGTGAYEQYF. In DNA, the CDR3 is TGTGCCAGCAGCGTAGGGACAGGGGCCTACGAGCAGTACTTC. Looking up the rest from reference TRBV9 and TRBJ2-7 gives the full variable domain: DSGVTQTPKHLITATGQRVTLRCSPRSGDLSVYWYQQSLDQGLQFLIQYYNGEERAKGNILERFSAQQFPDLHSELNLSSLELGDSALYFCASSVGTGAYEQYFGPGTRLTVT.

This chain uses TRBV15 with TRBJ1-5; no clear D gene. The CDR3 length is 13 residues. The V end lost 5 bases, the J end lost 0 bases, and 5 bases lay between the germline ends. From germline, CDR1 is LNHNV and CDR2 YYDKDF (reference sequence). CDR3 coding DNA: TGTGCCACCAGCGGCAATAGCAATCAGCCCCAGCATTTT. This gives the protein CATSGNSNQPQHF.

The CDR3 loop reads CASGLTNEETQYF. In DNA, the CDR3 is TGTGCCAGCGGGCTAACGAATGAAGAGACCCAGTACTTC. The J gene is TRBJ2-5, the V gene TRBV2; no clear D gene. The length of the CDR3 is 13 residues. Germline loops: CDR1 SNHLY, CDR2 FYNNEI. The germline V and J ends were trimmed by 8 bases and 3 bases, with 13 bases remaining between them.

V gene TRBV5-4 combines with J gene TRBJ2-5, with TRBD1 matching over 9 bases. CDR1 is SGHNT, CDR2 YYREEE, per germline (reference sequence). Trimming took 4 bases from V and 5 from J; bases not matched to a gene: 3. This CDR3 is 13 amino acids long. The CDR3 protein is CASSRTGDETQYF. The DNA for the CDR3 is TGTGCCAGCAGCCGGACAGGGGATGAGACCCAGTACTTC. The full variable domain, in which reference TRBV5-4 and TRBJ2-5 provide the parts outside the CDR3, is ETGVTQSPTHLIKTRGQQVTLRCSSQSGHNTVSWYQQALGQGPQFIFQYYREEENGRGNFPPRFSGLQFPNYSSELNVNALELDDSALYLCASSRTGDETQYFGPGTRLLVL.

This clone showed up just a few times. The gene calls are TRBV7-9 and TRBJ2-7; 8 nucleotides match TRBD1. Trimming cost V 5 bases and J 7 bases; bases outside gene matches: 22. Germline CDR1 is SEHNR and CDR2 is FQNEAQ (reference sequence). The CDR3 is 18 residues long. The CDR3 loop reads CASSRSGQGGPGAWEQYF. The DNA for the CDR3 is TGTGCCAGCAGCAGGTCCGGACAGGGCGGTCCAGGGGCCTGGGAGCAGTACTTC.